The rows below give T cell receptor beta chains drawn from one sample of a study of beta chain features in type 1 diabetes. Assay: immunoSEQ multiplex PCR; the TCRdb copy retains only in-frame clones and omits some. Of a few hundred thousand clones in the sample, roughly an eighth were seen once. Source material: naive CD4+ T cells from blood. All receptors derive from a man aged 25 to 40 with type 1 diabetes. The CDR3 runs from the conserved cysteine through the conserved F or W. Fields, in order: V gene, clone size, J gene, D gene, CDR3 DNA, CDR3 protein. D genes are given only for firm matches. A row's size may be missing; if present it is once, few, many or a size class.

TRBV27,-,TRBJ1-1,-,TGTGCCAGCAGCCTCTTCGGCGGTCAGCCGAACACTGAAGCTTTCTTT,CASSLFGGQPNTEAFF
TRBV7-9,few,TRBJ2-3,TRBD2,TGTGCCAGCAGCCCTAGCGGGGGGGGTAGAGATACGCAGTATTTT,CASSPSGGGRDTQYF
TRBV11-1,-,TRBJ2-1,-,TGTGCCAGCAGCTTAGTAAGGGGTGCAGGCAACAATGAGCAGTTCTTC,CASSLVRGAGNNEQFF
TRBV2,-,TRBJ1-4,-,TGTGCCAGCAGTGACAGGGGCGCAACTAATGAAAAACTGTTTTTT,CASSDRGATNEKLFF
TRBV18,few,TRBJ2-3,-,TGTGCCAGCTCACCACGAGGAGATACGCAGTATTTT,CASSPRGDTQYF
TRBV27,few,TRBJ2-3,TRBD2,TGTGCCAGCAGTTTGTCTCCGGGACTAGGTGTAGATACGCAGTATTTT,CASSLSPGLGVDTQYF
TRBV7-6,-,TRBJ2-3,-,TGTGCCAGCAGCTTCCGGGGCCGGGAGTCGCAGTATTTT,CASSFRGRESQYF
TRBV15,-,TRBJ2-6,-,TGTGCCACCACGGCCGGGTCCTCTGGGGCCAACGTCCTGACTTTC,CATTAGSSGANVLTF
TRBV7-9,-,TRBJ2-6,-,TGTGCCAGCAGCCCCGGGACACCCTCTGGGGCCAACGTCCTGACTTTC,CASSPGTPSGANVLTF
TRBV5-1,few,TRBJ2-2,-,TGCGCCAGCAGCTTGGTGACTCCCGGCTTCTTCACCGGGGAGCTGTTTTTT,CASSLVTPGFFTGELFF
TRBV30,-,TRBJ1-1,-,TGTGCCTGGAAACAGGGTATATCTGAAGCTTTCTTT,CAWKQGISEAFF
TRBV10-3,-,TRBJ1-2,TRBD1,TGTGCCATCAGTGATGGTTACAGGGGAAACTATGGCTACACCTTC,CAISDGYRGNYGYTF
TRBV5-1,-,TRBJ2-1,TRBD2,TGCGCCAGCAGCTTGGAAGCGGGAGCTTACAATGAGCAGTTCTTC,CASSLEAGAYNEQFF
TRBV7-9,-,TRBJ2-7,-,TGTGCCAGCAGCTTAGACCCCCCAGGCTCCGAGCAGTACTTC,CASSLDPPGSEQYF
TRBV5-4,few,TRBJ2-7,-,TGTGCCAGCAGCGCCGGGAATTCTAAGGATGAGCAGTACTTC,CASSAGNSKDEQYF
TRBV20-1,few,TRBJ2-1,-,TGCAGTGCTAGAGATCAACTAGTTGGGATCTTC,CSARDQLVGIF
TRBV28,few,TRBJ1-2,TRBD1,TGTGCCAGCAGTGCAGGGGGCAGCGAATCGGGCTATGGCTACACCTTC,CASSAGGSESGYGYTF
TRBV5-1,few,TRBJ2-7,TRBD1,TGCGCCAGCAGCTATAGGACAGGGTCCCCCTACGAGCAGTACTTC,CASSYRTGSPYEQYF
TRBV20-1,few,TRBJ2-5,-,TGCAGTGCTAGCGAGCCAGAGACCCAGTACTTC,CSASEPETQYF
TRBV7-8,-,TRBJ2-1,TRBD2,TGTGCCAGCAGCTGGGGACTAGCGGGAGGCAATGAGCAGTTCTTC,CASSWGLAGGNEQFF
TRBV5-4,few,TRBJ2-3,TRBD2,TGTGCCAGCAGCTGGCGCACTAGCGGCACAGATACGCAGTATTTT,CASSWRTSGTDTQYF
TRBV14,few,TRBJ2-7,TRBD1,TGTGCCAGCAGCCTTACAGGGGGCATGTCCTACGAGCAGTACTTC,CASSLTGGMSYEQYF
TRBV7-2,-,TRBJ1-4,TRBD1,TGTGCCAGCAGCCCCAACAGGGGGCCGGGGGAAAAACTGTTTTTT,CASSPNRGPGEKLFF
TRBV19,-,TRBJ1-1,TRBD1,TGTGCCAGTAGCGCGACGCGTACAGGGGAGGTCACTGAAGCTTTCTTT,CASSATRTGEVTEAFF
TRBV7-9,-,TRBJ1-5,-,TGTGCCAGCAGCCAAGCCCAGGGTCAGCCCCAGCATTTT,CASSQAQGQPQHF
TRBV4-2,few,TRBJ2-7,-,TGTGCCAGCAGCCATCGACTAGTATCCAATCACTCCTACGAGCAGTACTTC,CASSHRLVSNHSYEQYF
TRBV27,few,TRBJ2-7,-,TGTGCCAGCAGCCCCTCCGGGCCTAGCCACGAGCAGTACTTC,CASSPSGPSHEQYF
TRBV5-4,-,TRBJ2-2,TRBD2,TGTGCCAGCAGCTTGGGACACGGACTAGCCGGGGAGCTGTTTTTT,CASSLGHGLAGELFF
TRBV6-7,-,TRBJ2-3,TRBD2,TGTGCCAGCACCGCGCGGGATAGCGGGGATACGCAGTATTTT,CASTARDSGDTQYF
TRBV5-1,-,TRBJ2-3,TRBD1,TGCGCCAGCAGCTTGGGAGTGGGACAGGGAGCAGATACGCAGTATTTT,CASSLGVGQGADTQYF
TRBV9,few,TRBJ2-1,TRBD2,TGTGCCAGCAGCGTAGGGCTAGCGGGACCTGAGCAGTTCTTC,CASSVGLAGPEQFF
TRBV18,few,TRBJ2-3,-,TGTGCCAGCTCACCCCCGACCAGGGGCGATACGCAGTATTTT,CASSPPTRGDTQYF
TRBV5-1,few,TRBJ2-5,-,TGCGCCAGCAGCTTCCGAGTCCAAGAGACCCAGTACTTC,CASSFRVQETQYF
TRBV5-1,few,TRBJ2-7,TRBD1,TGCGCCAGCAGCTTGGTCCGACAGGGGATCTCCTACGAGCAGTACTTC,CASSLVRQGISYEQYF
TRBV7-3,-,TRBJ2-6,-,TGTGCCAGCAGCTTAGTGTCCTCCAGCTCTGGGGCCAACGTCCTGACTTTC,CASSLVSSSSGANVLTF
TRBV5-6,few,TRBJ2-7,TRBD2,TGTGCCAGCAGCTTGGTCCGCGGGAGCTTCCTCGAGCAGTACTTC,CASSLVRGSFLEQYF
TRBV28,few,TRBJ2-5,TRBD2,TGTGCCAGCGGACACCTAGCGGGAGGGCCCTCAGGAGAGACCCAGTACTTC,CASGHLAGGPSGETQYF
TRBV5-6,-,TRBJ1-1,-,TGTGCCAGCAGCTTGGTATCCGGTTCGAAATTTGTTGAAGCTTTCTTT,CASSLVSGSKFVEAFF
TRBV28,-,TRBJ2-5,TRBD1,TGTGCCAGCAGTTTACTAGGGACAGAGCTCGCGGAGACCCAGTACTTC,CASSLLGTELAETQYF
TRBV30,few,TRBJ1-1,-,TGTGCCTGGAGTGGACAGGACACTGAAGCTTTCTTT,CAWSGQDTEAFF
TRBV7-3,-,TRBJ2-2,TRBD2,TGTGCCAGCAGCTTAACGGGAGGGAAGAGCGGGGAGCTGTTTTTT,CASSLTGGKSGELFF
TRBV27,-,TRBJ2-2,-,TGTGCCAGCAGTTTATCGGGCAGGAACACCGGGGAGCTGTTTTTT,CASSLSGRNTGELFF
TRBV15,-,TRBJ2-5,TRBD2,TGTGCCACCAGCGGTACAGGACTAGCTGTTACGGAGTACTTC,CATSGTGLAVTEYF
TRBV7-3,few,TRBJ2-3,TRBD2,TGTGCCAGCAGCCCCGCCGTAGCGGGAGGGAACACGCAGTATTTT,CASSPAVAGGNTQYF
TRBV20-1,-,TRBJ2-7,-,TGCAGTGGCGAGAGCTCCTACGAGCAGTACTTC,CSGESSYEQYF
TRBV29-1,many,TRBJ2-2,-,TGCAGCGTTGGCCCCAGGGGAAGCGGGGAGCTGTTTTTT,CSVGPRGSGELFF
TRBV28,few,TRBJ1-1,-,TGTGGTTCAGCGGGCACTGAAGCTTTCTTT,CGSAGTEAFF
TRBV12-5,few,TRBJ2-5,-,TGTGCTAGTTCTACCGGGACTCAAGAGACCCAGTACTTC,CASSTGTQETQYF
TRBV29-1,few,TRBJ1-2,TRBD1,TGCAGCGTTGGGACAGGGAGGAACTATGGCTACACCTTC,CSVGTGRNYGYTF
TRBV27,few,TRBJ2-2,-,TGTGCCAGCAGTTTGGGCGGGACGTGGCCCGGGGAGCTGTTTTTT,CASSLGGTWPGELFF
TRBV7-9,few,TRBJ1-1,-,TGTGCCAGCAGCGCGCTGACTGAAGCTTTCTTT,CASSALTEAFF
TRBV30,-,TRBJ2-1,TRBD2,TGTGCCTGGACCTCGGGACTAGCGGGACGGAATGAGCAGTTCTTC,CAWTSGLAGRNEQFF
TRBV28,-,TRBJ2-2,TRBD1,TGTGCCATATCTTCTTCAGGGGGCTTCGGGGAGCTGTTTTTT,CAISSSGGFGELFF
TRBV10-3,once,TRBJ2-3,TRBD2,TGTGCCATCAGTGATTTAACTAGCGGGATAGGAGATACGCAGTATTTT,CAISDLTSGIGDTQYF
TRBV4-3,-,TRBJ1-2,TRBD1,TGCGCCAGCAGCCAAGATGTCATCCCAGGGGGTGCTAACTATGGCTACACCTTC,CASSQDVIPGGANYGYTF
TRBV18,-,TRBJ1-2,-,TGTGCCAGCTCACCTGAGGCGGTGAATAACTATGGCTACACCTTC,CASSPEAVNNYGYTF
TRBV28,few,TRBJ1-1,-,TGTGCCAGCACCTCCCCAGGGGAAACTGAAGCTTTCTTT,CASTSPGETEAFF
TRBV30,few,TRBJ2-6,TRBD2,TGTGCCTGGAGTGTATTTGGAGTCGGGGGGGTACCCTCTGGGGCCAACGTCCTGACTTTC,CAWSVFGVGGVPSGANVLTF
TRBV13,-,TRBJ1-1,-,TGTGCCAGCAGCTTAGGGAGGGTTAACACTGAAGCTTTCTTT,CASSLGRVNTEAFF
TRBV5-1,-,TRBJ2-1,TRBD2,TGCGCCAGCAGCCCGCGGACTAGCGGGAGTATAAATGAGCAGTTCTTC,CASSPRTSGSINEQFF